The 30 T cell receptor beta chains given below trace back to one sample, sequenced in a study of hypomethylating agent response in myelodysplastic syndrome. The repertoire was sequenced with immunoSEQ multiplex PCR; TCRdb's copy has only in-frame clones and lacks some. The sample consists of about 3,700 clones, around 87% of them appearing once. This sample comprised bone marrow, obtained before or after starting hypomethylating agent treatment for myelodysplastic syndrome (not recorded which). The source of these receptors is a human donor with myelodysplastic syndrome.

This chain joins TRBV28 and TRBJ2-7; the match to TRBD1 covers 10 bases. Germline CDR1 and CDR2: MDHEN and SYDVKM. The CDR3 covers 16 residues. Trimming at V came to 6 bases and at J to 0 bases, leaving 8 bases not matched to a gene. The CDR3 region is CASSTVGQGLSYEQYF. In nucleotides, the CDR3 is TGTGCCAGCAGCACCGTGGGACAGGGGCTCTCCTACGAGCAGTACTTC.

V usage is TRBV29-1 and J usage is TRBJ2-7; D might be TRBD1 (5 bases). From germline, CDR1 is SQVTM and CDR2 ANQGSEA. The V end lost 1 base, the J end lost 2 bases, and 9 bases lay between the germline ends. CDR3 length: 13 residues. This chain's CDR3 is CSVEADTTYEQYF. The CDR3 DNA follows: TGCAGCGTTGAAGCGGACACTACCTACGAGCAGTACTTC.

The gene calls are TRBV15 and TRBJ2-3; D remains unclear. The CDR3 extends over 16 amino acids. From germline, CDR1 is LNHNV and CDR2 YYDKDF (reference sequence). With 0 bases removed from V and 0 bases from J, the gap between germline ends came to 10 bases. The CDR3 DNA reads TGTGCCACCAGCAGAGATTGGGCGGTTAGCACAGATACGCAGTATTTT. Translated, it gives CATSRDWAVSTDTQYF.

The CDR3 region has the DNA TGCGCCAGCAGCTTCGGCCGATTGACTAGCGGGAGAGAGAATGAGCAGTTCTTC. The encoded protein is CASSFGRLTSGRENEQFF. The gene calls are TRBV5-1 and TRBJ2-1; TRBD2 agrees at 12 bases. The CDR3 runs to 18 residues. V lost 2 bases, J lost 7 bases, and 13 bases stayed unmatched. In germline, CDR1 is SGHRS, CDR2 YFSETQ.

CDR3 DNA: TGTGCCATCAGTGACAGCCGGGCCCAAGAGACCCAGTACTTC. It specifies CAISDSRAQETQYF. The V gene is TRBV10-3, the J gene TRBJ2-5, with unresolved D. The CDR3 totals 14 residues. V was trimmed by 3 bases and J by 1 base, leaving 9 bases between them. CDR1 is ENHRY and CDR2 is SYGVKD in the germline V gene.

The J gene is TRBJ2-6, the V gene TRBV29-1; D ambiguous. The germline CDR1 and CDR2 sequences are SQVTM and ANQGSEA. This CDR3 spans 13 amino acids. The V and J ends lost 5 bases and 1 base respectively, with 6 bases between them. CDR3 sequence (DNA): TGCAGCGTTTCCCTTTCTGGGGCCAACGTCCTGACTTTC. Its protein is CSVSLSGANVLTF.

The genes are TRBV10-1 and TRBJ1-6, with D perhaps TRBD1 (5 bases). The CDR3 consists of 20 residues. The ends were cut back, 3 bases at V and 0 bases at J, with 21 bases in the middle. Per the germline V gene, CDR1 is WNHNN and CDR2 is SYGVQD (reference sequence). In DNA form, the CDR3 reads TGCGCCAGCAGTGACCTGGGGGGGAAAGGGGCTAGCTCCTATAATTCACCCCTCCACTTT. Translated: CASSDLGGKGASSYNSPLHF.

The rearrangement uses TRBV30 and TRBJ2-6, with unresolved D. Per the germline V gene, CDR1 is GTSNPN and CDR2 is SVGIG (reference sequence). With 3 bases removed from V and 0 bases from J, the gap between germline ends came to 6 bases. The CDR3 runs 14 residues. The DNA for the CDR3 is TGTGCCTGGAGGATTAGCTCTGGGGCCAACGTCCTGACTTTC. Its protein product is CAWRISSGANVLTF.

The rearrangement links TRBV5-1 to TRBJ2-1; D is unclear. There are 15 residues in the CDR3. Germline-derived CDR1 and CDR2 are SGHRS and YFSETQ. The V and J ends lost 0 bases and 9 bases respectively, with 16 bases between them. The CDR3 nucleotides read TGCGCCAGCAGCTTGGAAACAGCCGCCTTAGGTGAGCAGTTCTTC. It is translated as CASSLETAALGEQFF.

CDR3 bases: TGCAGCGTTGAAGATGGGATCGGGAGCGGGAGGGCCGGGGAGACCCAGTACTTC. Translated: CSVEDGIGSGRAGETQYF. The gene calls are TRBV29-1 and TRBJ2-5, with 10 bases lining up with TRBD2. This CDR3 has 18 amino acids. Per the germline V gene, CDR1 is SQVTM and CDR2 is ANQGSEA. With 0 bases clipped from V and 5 bases from J, the junction kept 15 bases outside the gene matches.

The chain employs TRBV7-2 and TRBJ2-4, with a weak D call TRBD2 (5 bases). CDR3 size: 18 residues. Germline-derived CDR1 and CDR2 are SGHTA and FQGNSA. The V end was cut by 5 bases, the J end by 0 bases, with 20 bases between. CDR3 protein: CASSQLATHPLAKNIQYF. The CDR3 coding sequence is TGTGCCAGCAGCCAGCTAGCCACGCATCCACTAGCCAAAAACATTCAGTACTTC.

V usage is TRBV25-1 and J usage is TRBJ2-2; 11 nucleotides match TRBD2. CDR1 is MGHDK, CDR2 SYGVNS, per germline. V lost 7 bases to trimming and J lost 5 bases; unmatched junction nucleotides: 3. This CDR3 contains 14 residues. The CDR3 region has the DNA TGTGCCAGCAAAGGGACTAGCGGAACCGGGGAGCTGTTTTTT. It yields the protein CASKGTSGTGELFF. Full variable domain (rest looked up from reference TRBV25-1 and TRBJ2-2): EADIYQTPRYLVIGTGKKITLECSQTMGHDKMYWYQQDPGMELHLIHYSYGVNSTEKGDLSSESTVSRIRTEHFPLTLESARPSHTSQYLCASKGTSGTGELFFGEGSRLTVL.

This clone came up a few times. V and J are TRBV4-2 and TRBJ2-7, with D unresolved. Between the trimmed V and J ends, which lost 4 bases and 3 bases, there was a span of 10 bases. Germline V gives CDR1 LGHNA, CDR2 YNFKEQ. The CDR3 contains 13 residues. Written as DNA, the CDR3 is TGTGCCAGCAGCCGCTCTAGTCTCTACGAGCAGTACTTC. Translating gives CASSRSSLYEQYF.

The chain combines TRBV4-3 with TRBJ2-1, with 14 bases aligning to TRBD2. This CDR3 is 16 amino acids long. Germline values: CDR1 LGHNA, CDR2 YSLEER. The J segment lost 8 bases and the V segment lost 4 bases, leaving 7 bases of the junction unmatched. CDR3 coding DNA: TGCGCCAGCAGCCCGGGGACTAGCGGGAGAATGGATGAGCAGTTCTTC. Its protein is CASSPGTSGRMDEQFF.

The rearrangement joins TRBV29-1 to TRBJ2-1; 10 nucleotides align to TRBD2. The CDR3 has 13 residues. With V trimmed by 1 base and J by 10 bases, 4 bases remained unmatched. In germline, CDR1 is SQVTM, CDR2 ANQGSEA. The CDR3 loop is CSVEGTSGWEQFF. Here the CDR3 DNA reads TGCAGCGTTGAAGGGACTAGCGGTTGGGAGCAGTTCTTC.

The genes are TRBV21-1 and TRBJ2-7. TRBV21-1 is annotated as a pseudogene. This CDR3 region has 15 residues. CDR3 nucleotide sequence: TGTGCCAGCAGCAAAGAAGGTGAGGGGAGATGCGAGCAGTACTTC. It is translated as CASSKEGEGRCEQYF.

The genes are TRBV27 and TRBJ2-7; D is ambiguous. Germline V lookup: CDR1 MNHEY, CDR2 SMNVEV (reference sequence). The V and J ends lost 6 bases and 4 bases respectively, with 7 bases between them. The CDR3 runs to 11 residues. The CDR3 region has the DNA TGTGCCAGCAGGTCTGGGTACGAGCAGTACTTC. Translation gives CASRSGYEQYF.

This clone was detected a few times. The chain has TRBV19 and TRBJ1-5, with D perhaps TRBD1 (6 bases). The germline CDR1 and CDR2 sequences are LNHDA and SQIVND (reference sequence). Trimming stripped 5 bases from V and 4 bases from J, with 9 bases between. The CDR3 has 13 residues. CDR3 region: CASSPTGNQPQHF. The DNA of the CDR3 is TGTGCCAGTAGTCCTACAGGGAATCAGCCCCAGCATTTT.

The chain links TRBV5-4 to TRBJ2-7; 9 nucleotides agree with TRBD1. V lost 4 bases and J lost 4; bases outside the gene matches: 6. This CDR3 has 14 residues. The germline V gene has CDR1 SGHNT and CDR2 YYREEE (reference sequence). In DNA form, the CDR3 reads TGTGCCAGCAGCCCCGGGACAGGGTTTTACGAGCAGTACTTC. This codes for CASSPGTGFYEQYF. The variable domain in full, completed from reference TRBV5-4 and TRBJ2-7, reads ETGVTQSPTHLIKTRGQQVTLRCSSQSGHNTVSWYQQALGQGPQFIFQYYREEENGRGNFPPRFSGLQFPNYSSELNVNALELDDSALYLCASSPGTGFYEQYFGPGTRLTVT.

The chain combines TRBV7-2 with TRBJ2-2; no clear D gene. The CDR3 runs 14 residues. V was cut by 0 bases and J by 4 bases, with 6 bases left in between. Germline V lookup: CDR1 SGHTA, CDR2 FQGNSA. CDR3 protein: CASSLAAATGELFF. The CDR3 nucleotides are TGTGCCAGCAGCTTAGCCGCGGCCACCGGGGAGCTGTTTTTT.

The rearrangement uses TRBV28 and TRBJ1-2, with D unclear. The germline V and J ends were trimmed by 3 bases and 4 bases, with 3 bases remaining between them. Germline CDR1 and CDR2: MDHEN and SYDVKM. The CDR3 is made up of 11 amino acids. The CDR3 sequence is CASSFPYGYTF. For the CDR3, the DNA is TGTGCCAGCAGTTTCCCCTATGGCTACACCTTC.

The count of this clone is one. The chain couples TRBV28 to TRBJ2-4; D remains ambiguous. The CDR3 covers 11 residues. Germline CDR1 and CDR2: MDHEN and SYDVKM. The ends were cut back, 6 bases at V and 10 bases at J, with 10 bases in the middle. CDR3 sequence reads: CASRRGVIQYF. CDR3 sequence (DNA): TGTGCCAGCAGGAGAGGAGTAATTCAGTACTTC.

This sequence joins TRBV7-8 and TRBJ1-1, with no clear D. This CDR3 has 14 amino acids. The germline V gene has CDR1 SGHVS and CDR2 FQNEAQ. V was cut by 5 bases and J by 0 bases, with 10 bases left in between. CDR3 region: CASSPNNMNTEAFF. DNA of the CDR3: TGTGCCAGCAGCCCGAACAACATGAACACTGAAGCTTTCTTT.

Here the CDR3 reads CASKDGGPISYGYTF. Here the CDR3 DNA reads TGTGCCAGCAAGGATGGGGGACCCATCTCCTATGGCTACACCTTC. The chain is built from TRBV21-1 and TRBJ1-2. TRBV21-1 is an annotated pseudogene. The CDR3 runs 15 residues.

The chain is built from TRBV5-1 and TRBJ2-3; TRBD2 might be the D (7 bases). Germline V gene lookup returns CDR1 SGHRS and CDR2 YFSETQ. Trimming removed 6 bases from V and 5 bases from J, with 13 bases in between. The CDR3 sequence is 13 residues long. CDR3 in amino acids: CASKGGGKDTQYF. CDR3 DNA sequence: TGCGCCAGCAAGGGAGGGGGTAAAGATACGCAGTATTTT.

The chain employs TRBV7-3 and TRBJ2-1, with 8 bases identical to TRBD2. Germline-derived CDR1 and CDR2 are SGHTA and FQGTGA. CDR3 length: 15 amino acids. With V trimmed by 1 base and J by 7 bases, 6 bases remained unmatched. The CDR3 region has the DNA TGTGCCAGCAGCTTAAACGGGAGGGCCCATAATGAGCAGTTCTTC. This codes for CASSLNGRAHNEQFF. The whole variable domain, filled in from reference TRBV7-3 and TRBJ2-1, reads GAGVSQTPSNKVTEKGKYVELRCDPISGHTALYWYRQSLGQGPEFLIYFQGTGAADDSGLPNDRFFAVRPEGSVSTLKIQRTERGDSAVYLCASSLNGRAHNEQFFGPGTRLTVL.

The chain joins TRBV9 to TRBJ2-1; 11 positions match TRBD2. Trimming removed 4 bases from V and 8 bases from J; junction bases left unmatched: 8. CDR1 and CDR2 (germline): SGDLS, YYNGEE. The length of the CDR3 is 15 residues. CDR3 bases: TGTGCCAGCAGCAGCGGGACTAGCGGAAGGGATGAGCAGTTCTTC. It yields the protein CASSSGTSGRDEQFF. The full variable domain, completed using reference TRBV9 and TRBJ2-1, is DSGVTQTPKHLITATGQRVTLRCSPRSGDLSVYWYQQSLDQGLQFLIQYYNGEERAKGNILERFSAQQFPDLHSELNLSSLELGDSALYFCASSSGTSGRDEQFFGPGTRLTVL.

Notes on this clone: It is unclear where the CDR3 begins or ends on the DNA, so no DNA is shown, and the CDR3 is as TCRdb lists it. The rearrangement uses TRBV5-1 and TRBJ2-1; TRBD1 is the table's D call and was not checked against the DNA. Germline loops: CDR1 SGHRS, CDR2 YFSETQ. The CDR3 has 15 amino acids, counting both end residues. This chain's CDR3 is CASTFGQGAMSEEFF.

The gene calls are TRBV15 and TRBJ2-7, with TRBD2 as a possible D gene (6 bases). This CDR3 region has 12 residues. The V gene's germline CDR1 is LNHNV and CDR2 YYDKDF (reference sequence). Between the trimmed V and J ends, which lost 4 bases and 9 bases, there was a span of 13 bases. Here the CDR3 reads CATSNAAGGQYF. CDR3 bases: TGTGCCACCAGCAATGCCGCCGGGGGGCAGTACTTC.

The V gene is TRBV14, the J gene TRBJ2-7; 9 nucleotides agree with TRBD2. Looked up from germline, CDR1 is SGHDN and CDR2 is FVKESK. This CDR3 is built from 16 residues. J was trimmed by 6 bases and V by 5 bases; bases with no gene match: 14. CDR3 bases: TGTGCCAGCAGCGCGTTTAGTAGCGGGAGTAGAGCCGAGCAGTACTTC. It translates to CASSAFSSGSRAEQYF.